This entry concerns a single T cell receptor beta chain. Its antigen is undetermined. Trimming removed 2 bases from V and 3 bases from J, with 8 bases in between. CDR3 length: 13 amino acids. CDR1 and CDR2 (germline): MNHEY, SMNVEV (reference sequence). This sample is drawn from a study of cytomegalovirus exposure and HLA in healthy donors. Study outcomes and limitations: Later work found most CMV-associated TCR beta chains apparently HLA-restricted. Sequence variants that were highly shared formed a cluster that was likely a sequencing artifact. One variant, a missense change in DCLRE1C, was linked in a later analysis to TCR beta V- and J-gene trimming.

PCR was performed using 60 Vbeta and 13 Jbeta primers. The table came from immunoSEQ multiplex PCR; TCRdb's copy has only in-frame clones and leaves some out. This sample has some 120,000 clones, with over 60% found just once. The sequenced sample was PBMCs. This receptor was identified in a woman aged 18 to 35 in good health and CMV-seropositive. The chain combines TRBV27 with TRBJ2-7; D is unclear. The CDR3 is CASSLSRFYEQYF. The CDR3, as DNA: TGTGCCAGCAGTTTAAGCAGGTTCTACGAGCAGTACTTC.